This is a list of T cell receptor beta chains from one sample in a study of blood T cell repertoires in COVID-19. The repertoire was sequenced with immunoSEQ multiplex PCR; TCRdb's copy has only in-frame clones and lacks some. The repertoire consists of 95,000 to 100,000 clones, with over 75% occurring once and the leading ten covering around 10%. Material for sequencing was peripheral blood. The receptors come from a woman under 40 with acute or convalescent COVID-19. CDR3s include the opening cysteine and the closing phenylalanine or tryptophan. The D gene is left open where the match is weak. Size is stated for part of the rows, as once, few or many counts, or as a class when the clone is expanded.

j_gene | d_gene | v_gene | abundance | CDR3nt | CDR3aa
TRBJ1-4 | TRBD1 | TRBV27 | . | TGTGCCAGCGCCACTACAGGGGGCGCAACTAATGAAAAACTGTTTTTT | CASATTGGATNEKLFF
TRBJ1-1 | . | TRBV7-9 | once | TGTGCCAGCAGCTCCAGGGTGGCGCGGACTGAAGCTTTCTTT | CASSSRVARTEAFF
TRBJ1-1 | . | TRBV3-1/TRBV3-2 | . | TGTGCCAGCGGGGGGGGCCCTGAAGCTTTCTTT | CASGGGPEAFF
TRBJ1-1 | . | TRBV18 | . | TGTGCCAGCTCACCAGGGCTCGACACTGAAGCTTTCTTT | CASSPGLDTEAFF
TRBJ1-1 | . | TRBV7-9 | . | TGTGCCAGCAGCTTAGGCAGTTGGGAAGGGGATGAAGCTTTCTTT | CASSLGSWEGDEAFF
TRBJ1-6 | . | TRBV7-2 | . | TGTGCCAGCAGCTTATCCGGACAGCTCTATAATTCACCCCTCCACTTT | CASSLSGQLYNSPLHF
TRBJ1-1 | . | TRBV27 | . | TGTGCCAGCAGTTTCCAGTTCGGGAAAGCTTTCTTT | CASSFQFGKAFF
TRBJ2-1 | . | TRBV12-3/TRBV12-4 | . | TGTGCCAGCACGTCAACTAGCAATGAGCAGTTCTTC | CASTSTSNEQFF
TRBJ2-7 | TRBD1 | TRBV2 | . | TGTGCCAGCGGGACAGGTCTTACCTACGAGCAGTACTTC | CASGTGLTYEQYF
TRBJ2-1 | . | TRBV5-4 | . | TGTGCCAGCAGCTTGGCCTCCGCGTACAATGAGCAGTTCTTC | CASSLASAYNEQFF
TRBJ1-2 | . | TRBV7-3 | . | TGTGCCAGCAGCTTAACGGGGGCGGATGGCTACACCTTC | CASSLTGADGYTF
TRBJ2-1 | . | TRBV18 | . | TGTGCCAGCTCAGCGGATGAGCAGTTCTTC | CASSADEQFF
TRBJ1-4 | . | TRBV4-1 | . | TGCGCCAGCAGCCAAGAAGGCAGGGCGCGTGAAAAACTGTTTTTT | CASSQEGRAREKLFF
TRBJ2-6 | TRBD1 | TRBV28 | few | TGTGCCAGCACCGCGCCCCGGACAGGTTCTGGGGCCAACGTCCTGACTTTC | CASTAPRTGSGANVLTF
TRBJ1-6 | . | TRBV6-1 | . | TGTGCCAGCAGTGATAGGGTGACAGGAAATAATTCACCCCTCCACTTT | CASSDRVTGNNSPLHF
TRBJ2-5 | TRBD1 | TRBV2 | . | TGTGCCAGCAGTGAAGCTCGGACAGGGGGTGGACGAGAGACCCAGTACTTC | CASSEARTGGGRETQYF
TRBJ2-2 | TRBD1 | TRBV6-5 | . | TGTGCCAGCAGTTGGGGACAGGAGTGGACCGGGGAGCTGTTTTTT | CASSWGQEWTGELFF
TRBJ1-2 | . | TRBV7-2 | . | TGTGCCAGCAGCTTGTCCCCGGGGGGCCGGTATGGCTACACCTTC | CASSLSPGGRYGYTF
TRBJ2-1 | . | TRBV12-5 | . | TGTGCTAGTGGTTTGGTGGGGTTCGCACGGACGGGGTTCAATGAGCAGTTCTTC | CASGLVGFARTGFNEQFF
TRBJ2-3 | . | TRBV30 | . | TGTGCCTGGAGCGCTCGGTGGAGGGCGGAGGCAGATACGCAGTATTTT | CAWSARWRAEADTQYF
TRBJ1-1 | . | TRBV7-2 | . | TGTGCCAGCAGCTTATGGGGCGGCAGAAACACTGAAGCTTTCTTT | CASSLWGGRNTEAFF
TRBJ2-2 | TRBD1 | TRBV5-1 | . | TGCGCCAGCAGCTCCCGGACAGGGGGCAGGAACGGGGAGCTGTTTTTT | CASSSRTGGRNGELFF
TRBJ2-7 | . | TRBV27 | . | TGTGCCAGCAGTTTAGGGGAGGTCTCTAAGCAGTACTTC | CASSLGEVSKQYF
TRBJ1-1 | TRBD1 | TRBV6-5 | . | TGTGCCACCAGGGGGCTTTTGGCGAACACTGAAGCTTTCTTT | CATRGLLANTEAFF
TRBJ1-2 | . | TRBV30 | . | TGTGCCTGGAGTGCAAGTGGAGTTAACTATGGCTACACCTTC | CAWSASGVNYGYTF
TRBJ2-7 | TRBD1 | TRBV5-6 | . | TGTGCCAGCAGACCCCGCCCAACAGGGGGTTACTACGAGCAGTACTTC | CASRPRPTGGYYEQYF
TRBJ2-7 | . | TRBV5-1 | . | TGCGCCAGCAGCCTCTCGACAGGCGTCTACGAGCAGTACTTC | CASSLSTGVYEQYF
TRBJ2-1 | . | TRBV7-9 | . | TGTGCCAGCAGCCCTAAGTCCTACAATGAGCAGTTCTTC | CASSPKSYNEQFF
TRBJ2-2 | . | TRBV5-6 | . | TGTGCCAGCAGCCTCATGCTACAGGGTCCACCGGGGGAGCTGTTTTTT | CASSLMLQGPPGELFF
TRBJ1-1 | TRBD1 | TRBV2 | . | TGTGCCAGCACTGTGGGGACAGGGCGAACTGAAGCTTTCTTT | CASTVGTGRTEAFF
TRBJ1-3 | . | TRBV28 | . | TGTGCCAGCAGTTTACGAGTAGGAACAGGGAAGGACACCATATATTTT | CASSLRVGTGKDTIYF
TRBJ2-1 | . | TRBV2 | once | TGTGCCCCAACCCGGGGGGCTAGCTCCTACAATGAGCAGTTCTTC | CAPTRGASSYNEQFF
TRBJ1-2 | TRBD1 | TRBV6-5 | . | TGTGCCAGCGCGGACAGGGCCTATGGCTACACCTTC | CASADRAYGYTF
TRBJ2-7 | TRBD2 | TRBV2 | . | TGTGCCACCGGGGGGAACGAGCAGTACTTC | CATGGNEQYF
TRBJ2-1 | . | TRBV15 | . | TGTGCCACCAGCCAGACTCACGGTGAGCAGTTCTTC | CATSQTHGEQFF
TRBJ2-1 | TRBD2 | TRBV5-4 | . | TGTGCCAGCAGCTTGGGTGCTAGCGGGGGGGATCGAGAGCAGTTCTTC | CASSLGASGGDREQFF
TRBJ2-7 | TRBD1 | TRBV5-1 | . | TGCGCCAGCAGCCGGGGACAGGGTAACTCCTACGAGCAGTACTTC | CASSRGQGNSYEQYF
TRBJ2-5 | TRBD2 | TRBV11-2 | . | TGTGCCAGCAGCTTATGGACTAGCGGGGGAGAGACCCAGTACTTC | CASSLWTSGGETQYF
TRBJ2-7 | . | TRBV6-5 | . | TGTGCCAGCAGTTACAACAAGGACAGTACCTACGAGCAGTACTTC | CASSYNKDSTYEQYF
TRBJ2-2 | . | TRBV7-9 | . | TGTGCCAGCAGCCAACAGGGAACCGGGGAGCTGTTTTTT | CASSQQGTGELFF
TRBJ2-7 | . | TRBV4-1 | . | TGCGCCAGCAGCCAAGTAGGGGCCGAGCAGTACTTC | CASSQVGAEQYF
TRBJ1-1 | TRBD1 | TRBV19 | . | TGTGCCAGTATCGACAGGGGAGGAGTGAACACTGAAGCTTTCTTT | CASIDRGGVNTEAFF
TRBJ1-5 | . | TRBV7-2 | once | TGTGCCAGCAGCCCAGGGCGGAGTAGCAATCAGCCCCAGCATTTT | CASSPGRSSNQPQHF
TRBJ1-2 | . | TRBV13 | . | TGTGCCAGCAGGCTAGGGGGGGCATATGGCTACACCTTC | CASRLGGAYGYTF
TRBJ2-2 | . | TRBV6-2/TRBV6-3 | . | TGTGCCAGCAGTTCCGGGACTGGGGACACCGGGGAGCTGTTTTTT | CASSSGTGDTGELFF